Shown below are 2 T cell receptor beta chains from a single sample sequenced in a study of blood T cell repertoires in COVID-19. The method was immunoSEQ multiplex PCR; TCRdb's version includes in-frame clones alone and lacks a portion of them. Of approximately 70,000 clones detected, about 87% appear once; the ten largest clones hold roughly 6.8%. Specimen: peripheral blood. The receptor set was obtained from a woman aged 50 to 60 with acute or convalescent COVID-19.

The chain is built from TRBV5-1 and TRBJ1-3; D unclear. The CDR3 has 15 residues. Per germline, CDR1 SGHRS and CDR2 YFSETQ. The V end was cut by 5 bases, the J end by 4 bases, with 16 bases between. CDR3 bases: TGCGCCAGCAGACCGGTGAGGGATCCCGGAAACACCATATATTTT. It yields the protein CASRPVRDPGNTIYF. Filled out from reference TRBV5-1 and TRBJ1-3, the complete variable domain reads KAGVTQTPRYLIKTRGQQVTLSCSPISGHRSVSWYQQTPGQGLQFLFEYFSETQRNKGNFPGRFSGRQFSNSRSEMNVSTLELGDSALYLCASRPVRDPGNTIYFGEGSWLTVV.

The V and J genes are TRBV2 and TRBJ2-7, with 9 nucleotides matching TRBD1. The CDR3 has 13 residues. The V and J ends lost 7 bases and 7 bases, in that order; junction bases with no gene match: 8. From germline, CDR1 is SNHLY and CDR2 FYNNEI. The CDR3 loop is CASKQGALREQYF. CDR3 DNA sequence: TGTGCCAGCAAACAGGGGGCCCTGAGGGAGCAGTACTTC.